This T cell receptor beta chain derives from a study of T cell responses to AZD1222 COVID-19 vaccine. Here immunoSEQ multiplex PCR was the method, and the copy in TCRdb shows in-frame clones only, minus some. Here the sample spans some 140,000 clones, around 92% being singletons. Whole-study findings and limits: Just a handful of AZD1222 recipients tested seropositive at baseline. Sampling captured repertoires only after the peak T cell response. Spike-specific TCR depth and breadth grew after two AZD1222 doses.

Concerning this clone: Its antigen is unidentified.

The CDR3 loop spans 10 amino acids. Trimming removed 11 bases at V and 5 bases at J, with 7 bases between. The chain couples TRBV23-1 to TRBJ1-3; unclear D gene. TRBV23-1 is noted as an ORF with a role that remains uncertain. The sequencing here drew on peripheral blood, taken 28 days after the second AZD1222 dose. The origin of this receptor is an adult who received the AZD1222 COVID-19 vaccine. CDR3 bases: TGCGCCCACCCCCGAAACACCATATATTTT. This codes for CAHPRNTIYF.